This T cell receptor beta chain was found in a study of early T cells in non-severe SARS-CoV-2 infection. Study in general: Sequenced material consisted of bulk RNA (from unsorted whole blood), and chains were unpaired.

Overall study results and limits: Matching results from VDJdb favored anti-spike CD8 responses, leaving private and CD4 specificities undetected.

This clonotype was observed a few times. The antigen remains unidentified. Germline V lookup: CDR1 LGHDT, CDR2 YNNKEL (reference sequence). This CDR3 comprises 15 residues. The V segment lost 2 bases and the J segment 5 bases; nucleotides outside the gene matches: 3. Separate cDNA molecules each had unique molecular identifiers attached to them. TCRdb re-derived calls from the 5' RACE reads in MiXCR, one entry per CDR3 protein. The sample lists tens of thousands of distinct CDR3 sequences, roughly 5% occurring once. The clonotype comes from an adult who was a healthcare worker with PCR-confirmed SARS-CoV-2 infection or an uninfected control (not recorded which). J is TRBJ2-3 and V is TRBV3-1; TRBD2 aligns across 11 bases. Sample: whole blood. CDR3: CASSQTSGGGDTQYF. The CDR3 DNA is TGTGCCAGCAGCCAAACTAGCGGGGGCGGAGATACGCAGTATTTT.